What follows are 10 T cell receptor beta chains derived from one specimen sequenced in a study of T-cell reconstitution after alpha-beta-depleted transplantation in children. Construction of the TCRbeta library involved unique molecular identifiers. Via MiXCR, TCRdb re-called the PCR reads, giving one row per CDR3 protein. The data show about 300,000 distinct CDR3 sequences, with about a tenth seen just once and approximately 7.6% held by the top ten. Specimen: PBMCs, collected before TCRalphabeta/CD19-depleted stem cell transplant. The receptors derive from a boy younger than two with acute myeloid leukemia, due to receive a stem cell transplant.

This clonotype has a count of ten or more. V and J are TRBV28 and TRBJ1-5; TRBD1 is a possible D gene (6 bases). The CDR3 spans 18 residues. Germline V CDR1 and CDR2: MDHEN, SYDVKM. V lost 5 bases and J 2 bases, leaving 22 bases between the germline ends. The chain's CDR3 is CASSHAPGTPGGNQPQHF. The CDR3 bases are TGTGCCAGCAGTCATGCCCCCGGGACACCCGGAGGCAATCAGCCCCAGCATTTT.

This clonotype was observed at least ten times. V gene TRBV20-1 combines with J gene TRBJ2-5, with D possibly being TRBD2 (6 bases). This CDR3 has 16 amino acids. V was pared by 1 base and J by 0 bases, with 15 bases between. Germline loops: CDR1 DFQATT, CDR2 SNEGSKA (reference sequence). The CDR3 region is CSARVFGREDQETQYF. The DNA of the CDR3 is TGCAGTGCTAGAGTTTTCGGCAGGGAGGACCAAGAGACCCAGTACTTC.

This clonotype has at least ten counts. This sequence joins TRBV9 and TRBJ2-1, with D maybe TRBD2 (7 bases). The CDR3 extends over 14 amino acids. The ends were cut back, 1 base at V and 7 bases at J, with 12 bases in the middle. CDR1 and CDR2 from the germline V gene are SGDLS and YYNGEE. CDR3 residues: CASSVNGGTNEQFF. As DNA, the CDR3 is TGTGCCAGCAGCGTAAACGGGGGGACAAATGAGCAGTTCTTC.

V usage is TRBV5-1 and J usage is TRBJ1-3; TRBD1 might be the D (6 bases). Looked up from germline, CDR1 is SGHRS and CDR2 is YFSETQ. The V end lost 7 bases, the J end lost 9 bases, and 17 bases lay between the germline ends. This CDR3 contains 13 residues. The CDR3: CASWDRRGGTIYF. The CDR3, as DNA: TGCGCCAGCTGGGACCGCCGAGGGGGCACCATATATTTT.

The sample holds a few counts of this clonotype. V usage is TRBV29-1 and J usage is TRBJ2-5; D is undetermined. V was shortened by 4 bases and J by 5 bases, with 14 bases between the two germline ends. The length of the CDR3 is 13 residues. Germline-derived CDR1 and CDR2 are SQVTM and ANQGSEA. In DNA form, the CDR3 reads TGCAGCGTTGGCCTCTTGGCGAAGGAGACCCAGTACTTC. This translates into CSVGLLAKETQYF.

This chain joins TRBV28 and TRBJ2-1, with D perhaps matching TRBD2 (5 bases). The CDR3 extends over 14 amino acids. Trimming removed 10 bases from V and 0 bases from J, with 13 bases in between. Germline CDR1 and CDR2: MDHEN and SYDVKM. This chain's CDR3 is CAIERSGSYNEQFF. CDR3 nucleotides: TGTGCCATTGAGCGAAGCGGCTCCTACAATGAGCAGTTCTTC.

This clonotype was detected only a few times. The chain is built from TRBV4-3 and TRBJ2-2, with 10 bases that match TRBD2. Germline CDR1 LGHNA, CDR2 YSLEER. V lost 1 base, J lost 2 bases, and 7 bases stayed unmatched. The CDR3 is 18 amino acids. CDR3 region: CASSQVRASGSNTGELFF. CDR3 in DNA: TGCGCCAGCAGCCAAGTCCGGGCTAGCGGGAGTAACACCGGGGAGCTGTTTTTT.

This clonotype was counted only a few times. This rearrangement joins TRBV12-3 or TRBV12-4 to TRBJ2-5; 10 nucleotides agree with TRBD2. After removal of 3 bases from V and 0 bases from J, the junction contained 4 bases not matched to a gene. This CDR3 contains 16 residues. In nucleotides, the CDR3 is TGTGCCAGCAGTTTCTCAGCGGGGGGGCACCAAGAGACCCAGTACTTC. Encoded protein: CASSFSAGGHQETQYF.

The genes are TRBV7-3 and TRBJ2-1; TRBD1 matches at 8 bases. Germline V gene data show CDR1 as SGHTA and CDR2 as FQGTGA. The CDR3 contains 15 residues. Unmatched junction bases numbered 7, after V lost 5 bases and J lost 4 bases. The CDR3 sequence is CASSPDRGMYNEQFF. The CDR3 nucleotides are TGTGCCAGCAGCCCCGACAGGGGTATGTACAATGAGCAGTTCTTC.

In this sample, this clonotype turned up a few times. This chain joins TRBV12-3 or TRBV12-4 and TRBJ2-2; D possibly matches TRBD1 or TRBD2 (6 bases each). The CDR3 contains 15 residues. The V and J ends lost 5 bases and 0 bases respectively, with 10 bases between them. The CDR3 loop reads CASSRRDTNTGELFF. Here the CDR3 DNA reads TGTGCCAGCAGTCGGCGGGACACGAACACCGGGGAGCTGTTTTTT.